This entry is about one T cell receptor beta chain. Enrollment of patients from Seattle took place during active infection, with longitudinal follow-up. The sample originates from a study of blood T cell repertoires in COVID-19. The CDR3 has 14 amino acids. The germline CDR1 and CDR2 sequences are SNHLY and FYNNEI. With V trimmed by 5 bases and J by 6 bases, 1 base remained unmatched. Data came from immunoSEQ multiplex PCR; TCRdb stores just in-frame clones and leaves some out. The sample includes approximately 500,000 clones, approximately 88% of them seen just once. This TCR came from a woman in her forties or fifties with COVID-19, enrolled during active disease. The V and J genes are TRBV2 and TRBJ1-6, with TRBD1 matching 10 bases. Material: peripheral blood. The CDR3: CASSRTGGNSPLHF. The CDR3 coding sequence is TGTGCCAGCAGTCGGACAGGGGGTAATTCACCCCTCCACTTT.